The source of this T cell receptor (beta chain) is a study of glioma-infiltrating T cells after dendritic cell vaccination. Findings of the study overall: Few patients contributed both blood and tumor specimens.

Blood PBMC samples: pre-vaccination, two weeks post third vaccination, and at tumor progression. J gave up 2 bases and V 6 bases, and 5 bases lay outside the gene matches. This CDR3 is 14 amino acids long. Looked up from germline, CDR1 is SGHRS and CDR2 is YFSETQ. Amplification used 60 V beta primers and 13 J beta primers. Assay: immunoSEQ multiplex PCR; the TCRdb copy retains only in-frame clones and omits some. The table shows more than 60,000 clones, with 80% to 85% occurring only once. Worth noting for this clone: As yet, its antigen is unknown.

The chain has TRBV5-1 and TRBJ2-3, with TRBD2 matching 8 bases. The sequence was obtained from a human donor with glioblastoma. The source material was blood, sampled before dendritic cell vaccination. The DNA of the CDR3 is TGCGCCAGCATGACGGGGGGGCCCACAGATACGCAGTATTTT. Its protein is CASMTGGPTDTQYF.